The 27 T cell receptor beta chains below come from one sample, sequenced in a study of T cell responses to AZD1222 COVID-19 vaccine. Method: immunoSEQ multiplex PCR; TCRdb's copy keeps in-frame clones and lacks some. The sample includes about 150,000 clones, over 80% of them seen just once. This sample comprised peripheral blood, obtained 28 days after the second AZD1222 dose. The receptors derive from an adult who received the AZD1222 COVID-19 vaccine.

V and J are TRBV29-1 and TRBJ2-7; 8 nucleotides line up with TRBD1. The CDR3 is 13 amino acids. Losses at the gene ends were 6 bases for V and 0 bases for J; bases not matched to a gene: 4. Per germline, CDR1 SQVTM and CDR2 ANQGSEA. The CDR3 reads CSVEDRDSYEQYF. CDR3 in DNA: TGCAGCGTGGAGGACAGGGACTCCTACGAGCAGTACTTC.

The CDR3 coding sequence is TGTGCCAGCAGCGTAGGCCAGGGGGCTATTGACAATGAGCAGTTCTTC. Protein sequence: CASSVGQGAIDNEQFF. The chain carries TRBV9 and TRBJ2-1, with 8 bases fitting TRBD1. Germline loops: CDR1 SGDLS, CDR2 YYNGEE. V lost 0 bases and J lost 5; bases outside the gene matches: 7. CDR3 length: 16 residues.

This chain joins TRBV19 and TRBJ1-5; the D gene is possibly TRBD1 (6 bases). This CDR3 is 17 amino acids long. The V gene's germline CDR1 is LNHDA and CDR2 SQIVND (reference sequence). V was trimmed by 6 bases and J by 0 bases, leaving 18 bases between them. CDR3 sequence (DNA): TGTGCCAGTAGCCTACAAACAGGGCTAGATAGCAATCAGCCCCAGCATTTT. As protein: CASSLQTGLDSNQPQHF.

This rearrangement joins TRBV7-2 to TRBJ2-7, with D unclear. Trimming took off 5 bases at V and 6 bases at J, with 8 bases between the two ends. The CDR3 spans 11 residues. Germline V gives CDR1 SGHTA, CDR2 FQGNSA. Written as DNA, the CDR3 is TGTGCCAGCAGCCTAAAGACCGAGCAGTACTTC. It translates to CASSLKTEQYF.

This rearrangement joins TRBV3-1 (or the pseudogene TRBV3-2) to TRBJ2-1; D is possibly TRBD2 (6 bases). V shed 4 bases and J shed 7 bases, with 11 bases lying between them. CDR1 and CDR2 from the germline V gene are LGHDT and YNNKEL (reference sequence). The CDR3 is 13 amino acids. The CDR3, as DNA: TGTGCCAGCAGCCGCGTGGGGGGAAATGAGCAGTTCTTC. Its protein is CASSRVGGNEQFF.

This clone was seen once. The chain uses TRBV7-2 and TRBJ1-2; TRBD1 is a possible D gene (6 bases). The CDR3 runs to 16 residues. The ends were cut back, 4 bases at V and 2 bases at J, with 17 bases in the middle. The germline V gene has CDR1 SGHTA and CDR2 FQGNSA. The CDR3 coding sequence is TGTGCCAGCAGCTCCCTACCGGGGGCAGGCAACTATGGCTACACCTTC. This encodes CASSSLPGAGNYGYTF.

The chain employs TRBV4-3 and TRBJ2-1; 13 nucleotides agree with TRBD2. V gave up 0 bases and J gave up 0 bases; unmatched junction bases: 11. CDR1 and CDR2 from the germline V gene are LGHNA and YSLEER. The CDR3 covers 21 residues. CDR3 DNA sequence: TGCGCCAGCAGCCAAGAACCCCCGACTAGCGGGAGGCTTAGCTCCTACAATGAGCAGTTCTTC. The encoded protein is CASSQEPPTSGRLSSYNEQFF.

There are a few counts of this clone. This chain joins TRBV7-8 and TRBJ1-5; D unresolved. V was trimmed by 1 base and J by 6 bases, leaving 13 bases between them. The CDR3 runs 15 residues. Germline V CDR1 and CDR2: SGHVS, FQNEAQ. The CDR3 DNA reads TGTGCCAGCAGCTTAGTCCAGGCCGCAGGTCAGCCCCAGCATTTT. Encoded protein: CASSLVQAAGQPQHF.

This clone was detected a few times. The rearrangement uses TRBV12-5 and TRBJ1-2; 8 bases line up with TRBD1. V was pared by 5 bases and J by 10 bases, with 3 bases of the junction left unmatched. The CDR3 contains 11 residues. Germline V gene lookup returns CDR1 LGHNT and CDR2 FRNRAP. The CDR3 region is CASGTDRDYTF. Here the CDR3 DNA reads TGTGCTAGTGGTACGGACAGGGACTACACCTTC.

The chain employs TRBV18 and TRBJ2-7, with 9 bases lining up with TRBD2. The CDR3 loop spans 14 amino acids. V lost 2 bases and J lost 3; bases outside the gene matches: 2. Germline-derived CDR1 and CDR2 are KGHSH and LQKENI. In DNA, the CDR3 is TGTGCCAGCTCACCAGCGGGAGGGAACTACGAGCAGTACTTC. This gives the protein CASSPAGGNYEQYF.

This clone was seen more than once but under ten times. Here the CDR3 DNA reads TGTGCCAGCAGTGCGCAATACGAGCAGTACTTC. It encodes CASSAQYEQYF. This chain joins TRBV2 and TRBJ2-7; no clear D. The V end was cut by 4 bases, the J end by 4 bases, with 5 bases between. Germline V gives CDR1 SNHLY, CDR2 FYNNEI. CDR3 length equals 11 residues.

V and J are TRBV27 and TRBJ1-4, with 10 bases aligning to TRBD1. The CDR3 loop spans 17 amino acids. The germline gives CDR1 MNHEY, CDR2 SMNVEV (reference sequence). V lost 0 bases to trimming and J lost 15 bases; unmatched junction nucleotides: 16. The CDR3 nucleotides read TGTGCCAGCAGTTTATCGGGACAGGGGCCGTGGATGAAAAGGATGTTTTTT. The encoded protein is CASSLSGQGPWMKRMFF. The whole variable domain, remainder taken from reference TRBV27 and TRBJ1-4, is EAQVTQNPRYLITVTGKKLTVTCSQNMNHEYMSWYRQDPGLGLRQIYYSMNVEVTDKGDVPEGYKVSRKEKRNFPLILESPSPNQTSLYFCASSLSGQGPWMKRMFFGSGTQLSVL.

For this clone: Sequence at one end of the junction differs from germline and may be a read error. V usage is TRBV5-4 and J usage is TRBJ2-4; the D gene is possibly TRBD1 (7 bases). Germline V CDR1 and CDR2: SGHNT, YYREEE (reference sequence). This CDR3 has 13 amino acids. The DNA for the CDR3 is TGTGCCAGCAGTCTACCGGCGGCAGGGGGACTGCACTTC. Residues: CASSLPAAGGLHF.

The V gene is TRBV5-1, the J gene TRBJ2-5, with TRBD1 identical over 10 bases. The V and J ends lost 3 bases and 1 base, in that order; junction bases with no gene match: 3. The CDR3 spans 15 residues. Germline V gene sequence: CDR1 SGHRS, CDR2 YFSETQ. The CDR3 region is CASSSGQGSQETQYF. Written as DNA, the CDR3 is TGCGCCAGCAGCTCGGGACAGGGGAGCCAAGAGACCCAGTACTTC.

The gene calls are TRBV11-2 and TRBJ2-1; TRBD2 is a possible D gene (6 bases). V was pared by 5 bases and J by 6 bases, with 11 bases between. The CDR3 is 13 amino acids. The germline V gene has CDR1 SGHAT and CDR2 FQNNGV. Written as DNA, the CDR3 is TGTGCCAGCAGCCCGCCGGGGGTCAATGAGCAGTTCTTC. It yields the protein CASSPPGVNEQFF. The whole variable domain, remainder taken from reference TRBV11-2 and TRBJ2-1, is EAGVAQSPRYKIIEKRQSVAFWCNPISGHATLYWYQQILGQGPKLLIQFQNNGVVDDSQLPKDRFSAERLKGVDSTLKIQPAKLEDSAVYLCASSPPGVNEQFFGPGTRLTVL.

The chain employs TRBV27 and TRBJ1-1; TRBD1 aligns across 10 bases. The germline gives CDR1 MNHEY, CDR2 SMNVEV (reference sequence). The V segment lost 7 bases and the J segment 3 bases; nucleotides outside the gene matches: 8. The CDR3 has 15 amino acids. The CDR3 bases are TGTGCCAGCAACCGACAGGGGGCTCAGGACACTGAAGCTTTCTTT. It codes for CASNRQGAQDTEAFF.

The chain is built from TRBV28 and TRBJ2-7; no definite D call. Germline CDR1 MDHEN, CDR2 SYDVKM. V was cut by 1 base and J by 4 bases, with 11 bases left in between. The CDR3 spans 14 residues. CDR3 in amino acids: CASSLFAEKYEQYF. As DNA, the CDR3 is TGTGCCAGCAGTTTATTCGCGGAGAAATACGAGCAGTACTTC.

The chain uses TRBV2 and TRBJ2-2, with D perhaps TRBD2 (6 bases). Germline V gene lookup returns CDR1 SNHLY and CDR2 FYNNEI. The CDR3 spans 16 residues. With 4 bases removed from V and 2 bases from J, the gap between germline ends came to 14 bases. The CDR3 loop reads CASSVGSGSNTGELFF. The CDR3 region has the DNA TGTGCCAGCAGTGTGGGTAGCGGATCAAACACCGGGGAGCTGTTTTTT.

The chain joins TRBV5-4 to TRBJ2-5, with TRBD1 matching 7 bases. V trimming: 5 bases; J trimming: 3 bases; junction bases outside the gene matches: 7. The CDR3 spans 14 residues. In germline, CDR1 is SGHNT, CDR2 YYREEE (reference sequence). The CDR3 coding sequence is TGTGCCAGCAGTCCTCCGGGACAGAAAGAGACCCAGTACTTC. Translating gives CASSPPGQKETQYF. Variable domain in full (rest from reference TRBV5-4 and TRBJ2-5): ETGVTQSPTHLIKTRGQQVTLRCSSQSGHNTVSWYQQALGQGPQFIFQYYREEENGRGNFPPRFSGLQFPNYSSELNVNALELDDSALYLCASSPPGQKETQYFGPGTRLLVL.

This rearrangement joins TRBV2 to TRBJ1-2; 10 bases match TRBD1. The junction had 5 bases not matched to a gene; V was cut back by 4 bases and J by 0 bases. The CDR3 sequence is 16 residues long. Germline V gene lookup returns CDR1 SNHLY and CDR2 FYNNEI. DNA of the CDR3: TGTGCCAGCAGTGGCCGGGACAGGGGCACTAACTATGGCTACACCTTC. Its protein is CASSGRDRGTNYGYTF.

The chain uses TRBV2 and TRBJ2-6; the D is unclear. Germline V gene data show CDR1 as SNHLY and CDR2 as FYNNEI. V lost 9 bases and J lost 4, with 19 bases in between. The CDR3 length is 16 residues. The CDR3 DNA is TGTGCCAGTCCCTACCGGATGGCTGAGGGGGCCAACGTCCTGACTTTC. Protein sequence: CASPYRMAEGANVLTF.

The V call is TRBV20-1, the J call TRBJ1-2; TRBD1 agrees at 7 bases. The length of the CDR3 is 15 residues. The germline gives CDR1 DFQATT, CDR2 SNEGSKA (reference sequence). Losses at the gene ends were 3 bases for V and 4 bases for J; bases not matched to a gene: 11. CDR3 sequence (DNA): TGCAGTGCTAGTGCGCCGGGACAGTACGTCTATGGCTACACCTTC. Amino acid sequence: CSASAPGQYVYGYTF.

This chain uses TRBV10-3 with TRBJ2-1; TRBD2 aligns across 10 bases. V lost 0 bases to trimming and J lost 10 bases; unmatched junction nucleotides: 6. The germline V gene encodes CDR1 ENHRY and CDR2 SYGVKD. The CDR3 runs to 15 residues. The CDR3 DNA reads TGTGCCATCAGTGAGTCAAGCGGGAGGGCCGGGGAGCAGTTCTTC. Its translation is CAISESSGRAGEQFF.

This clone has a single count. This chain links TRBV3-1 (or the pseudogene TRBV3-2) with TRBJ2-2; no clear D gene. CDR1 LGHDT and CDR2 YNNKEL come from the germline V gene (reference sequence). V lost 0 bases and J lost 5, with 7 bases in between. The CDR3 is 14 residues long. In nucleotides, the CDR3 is TGTGCCAGCAGCCAAGATGGGGTAACCGGGGAGCTGTTTTTT. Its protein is CASSQDGVTGELFF.

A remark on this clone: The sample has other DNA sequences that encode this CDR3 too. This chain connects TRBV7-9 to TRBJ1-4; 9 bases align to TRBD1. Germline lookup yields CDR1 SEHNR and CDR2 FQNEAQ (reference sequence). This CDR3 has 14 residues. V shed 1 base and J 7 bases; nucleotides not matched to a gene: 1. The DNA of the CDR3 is TGTGCCAGCAGCTTAGGGACAGGGGTTGAAAAACTGTTTTTT. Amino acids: CASSLGTGVEKLFF.

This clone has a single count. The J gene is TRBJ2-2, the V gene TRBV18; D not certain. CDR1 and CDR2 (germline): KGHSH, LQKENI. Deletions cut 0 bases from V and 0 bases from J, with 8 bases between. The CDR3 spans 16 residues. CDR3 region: CASSPPQDPNTGELFF. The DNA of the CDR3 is TGTGCCAGCTCACCACCGCAGGACCCGAACACCGGGGAGCTGTTTTTT.

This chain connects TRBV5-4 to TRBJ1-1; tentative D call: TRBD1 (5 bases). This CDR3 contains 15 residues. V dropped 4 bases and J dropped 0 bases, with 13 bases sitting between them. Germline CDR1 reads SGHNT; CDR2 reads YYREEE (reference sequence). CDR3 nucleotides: TGTGCCAGCAGCCCCTATCAGGGCTTGAACACTGAAGCTTTCTTT. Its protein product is CASSPYQGLNTEAFF. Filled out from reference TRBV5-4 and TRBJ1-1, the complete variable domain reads ETGVTQSPTHLIKTRGQQVTLRCSSQSGHNTVSWYQQALGQGPQFIFQYYREEENGRGNFPPRFSGLQFPNYSSELNVNALELDDSALYLCASSPYQGLNTEAFFGQGTRLTVV.